A selection of T cell receptor beta chains follows, all from one sample in a study of graft-versus-host responses after intestinal transplantation. TCRdb's table, derived via immunoSEQ multiplex PCR, lists solely in-frame clones and lacks some. This sample yields approximately 20,000 clones, of which around 81% are seen a single time; 3% belongs to the top ten. This sample comprised ileum tissue, obtained 12 days after intestinal transplant. The origin of the receptors is a human patient who received an intestinal transplant, so some T cells may come from the graft donor. Both conserved end residues are part of each CDR3. The D gene is left open where the match is weak. Clone size is stated in some rows and not others, as once, few, many or a class when expanded.

clone_size: -
d_call: -
j_call: TRBJ2-1
v_call: TRBV7-5
cdr3_aa: CARSLILVGGSSSYNEQFF

clone_size: -
d_call: TRBD1
j_call: TRBJ1-5
v_call: TRBV28
cdr3_aa: CATGTGGGNQPQHF

clone_size: -
d_call: TRBD2
j_call: TRBJ2-3
v_call: TRBV29-1
cdr3_aa: CSVVRDYLYGDTQYF

clone_size: -
d_call: -
j_call: TRBJ1-1
v_call: TRBV11-2
cdr3_aa: CASSLDSRLNTEAFF

clone_size: -
d_call: -
j_call: TRBJ1-2
v_call: TRBV7-2
cdr3_aa: CASSPTWGGKGGYTF

clone_size: -
d_call: -
j_call: TRBJ2-5
v_call: TRBV7-2
cdr3_aa: CASSSLLGNPGTQYF

clone_size: -
d_call: TRBD2
j_call: TRBJ2-1
v_call: TRBV5-1
cdr3_aa: CASSWEGLAGGPPYNEQFF

clone_size: -
d_call: -
j_call: TRBJ2-1
v_call: TRBV9
cdr3_aa: CASSSFNEQFF

clone_size: -
d_call: -
j_call: TRBJ2-1
v_call: TRBV19
cdr3_aa: CASSPLEDRRQFF

clone_size: -
d_call: -
j_call: TRBJ2-2
v_call: TRBV7-2
cdr3_aa: CASTRAAGELFF

clone_size: -
d_call: TRBD2
j_call: TRBJ2-3
v_call: TRBV6-4
cdr3_aa: CASSDSGRATDTQYF

clone_size: -
d_call: TRBD2
j_call: TRBJ2-5
v_call: TRBV6-5
cdr3_aa: CASKISGGTRETQYF

clone_size: few
d_call: -
j_call: TRBJ1-2
v_call: TRBV7-8
cdr3_aa: CASSSGSRDPRYTF

clone_size: few
d_call: -
j_call: TRBJ1-1
v_call: TRBV11-2
cdr3_aa: CASSLTGTIPTTEAFF

clone_size: -
d_call: TRBD1
j_call: TRBJ1-1
v_call: TRBV2
cdr3_aa: CASSSGGPNTEAFF

clone_size: -
d_call: TRBD1
j_call: TRBJ1-2
v_call: TRBV5-1
cdr3_aa: CASSPGTGARLGYGYTF

clone_size: -
d_call: -
j_call: TRBJ1-2
v_call: TRBV5-4
cdr3_aa: CASSLAGPNYGYTF

clone_size: -
d_call: -
j_call: TRBJ1-1
v_call: TRBV11-3
cdr3_aa: CASSLNLVTEAFF

clone_size: -
d_call: TRBD1
j_call: TRBJ1-2
v_call: TRBV6-1
cdr3_aa: CASSIGTDYGYTF

clone_size: -
d_call: -
j_call: TRBJ1-2
v_call: TRBV5-1
cdr3_aa: CASSLSQGPYGYTF

clone_size: -
d_call: -
j_call: TRBJ1-1
v_call: TRBV10-3
cdr3_aa: CAISVDRNTEAFF

clone_size: -
d_call: -
j_call: TRBJ2-7
v_call: TRBV2
cdr3_aa: CASKETESSYEQYF

clone_size: medium-sized
d_call: -
j_call: TRBJ2-5
v_call: TRBV7-2
cdr3_aa: CASSLGTARQETQYF

clone_size: -
d_call: TRBD2
j_call: TRBJ2-3
v_call: TRBV5-4
cdr3_aa: CASSSGLAGYSDTQYF

clone_size: -
d_call: -
j_call: TRBJ2-7
v_call: TRBV28
cdr3_aa: CASRYLRGTYEQYF

clone_size: -
d_call: TRBD2
j_call: TRBJ2-3
v_call: TRBV28
cdr3_aa: CASSLLAGDTQYF

clone_size: -
d_call: -
j_call: TRBJ2-7
v_call: TRBV6-1
cdr3_aa: CASSTSGWPYEQYF

clone_size: -
d_call: TRBD1
j_call: TRBJ1-1
v_call: TRBV9
cdr3_aa: CASSANPGQANTEAFF

clone_size: -
d_call: -
j_call: TRBJ2-1
v_call: TRBV27
cdr3_aa: CASSLFDGSGNEQFF

clone_size: -
d_call: -
j_call: TRBJ1-2
v_call: TRBV6-5
cdr3_aa: CASSWAALNYGYTF

clone_size: once
d_call: -
j_call: TRBJ1-2
v_call: TRBV7-6
cdr3_aa: CASSHYFYGYTF

clone_size: -
d_call: -
j_call: TRBJ1-1
v_call: TRBV19
cdr3_aa: CASSSMTLEAFF

clone_size: -
d_call: -
j_call: TRBJ1-1
v_call: TRBV6-5
cdr3_aa: CASSQGRNTEAFF

clone_size: -
d_call: TRBD1
j_call: TRBJ1-4
v_call: TRBV5-8
cdr3_aa: CASRTETGHEKLFF

clone_size: -
d_call: TRBD2
j_call: TRBJ2-3
v_call: TRBV29-1
cdr3_aa: CSVGPTSGRTDTQYF

clone_size: -
d_call: TRBD1
j_call: TRBJ1-1
v_call: TRBV6-6
cdr3_aa: CASSYSNRGTEAFF

clone_size: once
d_call: -
j_call: TRBJ1-4
v_call: TRBV10-3
cdr3_aa: CAISGDGAILFF

clone_size: -
d_call: TRBD2
j_call: TRBJ2-3
v_call: TRBV6-1
cdr3_aa: CASRVFSGGGDTQYF

clone_size: once
d_call: -
j_call: TRBJ1-5
v_call: TRBV11-1
cdr3_aa: CASSSNSNQPQHF

clone_size: -
d_call: -
j_call: TRBJ1-2
v_call: TRBV9
cdr3_aa: CASSANIGVKGGYTF

clone_size: once
d_call: -
j_call: TRBJ2-7
v_call: TRBV5-8
cdr3_aa: CASSFTSEQYF

clone_size: -
d_call: TRBD1
j_call: TRBJ2-7
v_call: TRBV7-6
cdr3_aa: CASSLGQGAEQYF

clone_size: -
d_call: -
j_call: TRBJ1-1
v_call: TRBV14
cdr3_aa: CASSQAGMNTEAFF

clone_size: -
d_call: -
j_call: TRBJ2-7
v_call: TRBV9
cdr3_aa: CASSVGPGVPYEQYF

clone_size: once
d_call: TRBD2
j_call: TRBJ2-3
v_call: TRBV27
cdr3_aa: CASETSGGDTQYF

clone_size: -
d_call: -
j_call: TRBJ2-1
v_call: TRBV27
cdr3_aa: CASGGQSSSYNEQFF

clone_size: -
d_call: TRBD1
j_call: TRBJ1-2
v_call: TRBV5-5
cdr3_aa: CASSSSAGTGDGYTF

clone_size: -
d_call: TRBD1
j_call: TRBJ2-7
v_call: TRBV6-5
cdr3_aa: CASSPGQGGYEQYF

clone_size: -
d_call: -
j_call: TRBJ1-2
v_call: TRBV29-1
cdr3_aa: CSVEVGSRYGYTF

clone_size: once
d_call: -
j_call: TRBJ2-7
v_call: TRBV6-1
cdr3_aa: CASTPFRGAYEQYF

clone_size: -
d_call: -
j_call: TRBJ1-2
v_call: TRBV5-3
cdr3_aa: CARSSGKDYGYTF

clone_size: few
d_call: TRBD1
j_call: TRBJ2-7
v_call: TRBV6-5
cdr3_aa: CASSSPGGFEQYF

clone_size: -
d_call: -
j_call: TRBJ1-1
v_call: TRBV11-2
cdr3_aa: CASSLGGIPGAFF

clone_size: few
d_call: TRBD1
j_call: TRBJ1-3
v_call: TRBV6-5
cdr3_aa: CASSYSRAQGDTIYF

clone_size: -
d_call: TRBD2
j_call: TRBJ2-2
v_call: TRBV7-4
cdr3_aa: CAAELADTGELFF

clone_size: few
d_call: TRBD1
j_call: TRBJ2-7
v_call: TRBV13
cdr3_aa: CASSLGRRGSEQYF

clone_size: -
d_call: -
j_call: TRBJ2-3
v_call: TRBV12-2
cdr3_aa: CASRLAEDTDTQYF

clone_size: -
d_call: -
j_call: TRBJ1-6
v_call: TRBV11-3
cdr3_aa: CASSIGPGAPLHF

clone_size: few
d_call: TRBD1
j_call: TRBJ1-1
v_call: TRBV18
cdr3_aa: CASSSPPGGWSNTEAFF

clone_size: -
d_call: -
j_call: TRBJ1-6
v_call: TRBV19
cdr3_aa: CASRRTEESPLHF